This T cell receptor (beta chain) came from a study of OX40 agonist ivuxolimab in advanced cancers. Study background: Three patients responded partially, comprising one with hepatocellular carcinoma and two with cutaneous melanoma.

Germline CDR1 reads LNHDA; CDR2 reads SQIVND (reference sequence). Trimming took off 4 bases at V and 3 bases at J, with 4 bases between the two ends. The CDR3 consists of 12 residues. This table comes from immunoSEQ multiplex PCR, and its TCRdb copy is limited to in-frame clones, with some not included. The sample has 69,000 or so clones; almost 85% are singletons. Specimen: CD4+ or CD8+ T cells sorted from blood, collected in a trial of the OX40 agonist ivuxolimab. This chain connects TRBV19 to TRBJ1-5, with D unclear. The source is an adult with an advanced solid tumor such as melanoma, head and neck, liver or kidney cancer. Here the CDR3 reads CASSTLNQPQHF. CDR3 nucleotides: TGTGCCAGTAGTACCCTCAATCAGCCCCAGCATTTT. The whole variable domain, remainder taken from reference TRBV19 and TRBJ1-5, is DGGITQSPKYLFRKEGQNVTLSCEQNLNHDAMYWYRQDPGQGLRLIYYSQIVNDFQKGDIAEGYSVSREKKESFPLTVTSAQKNPTAFYLCASSTLNQPQHFGDGTRLSIL.